Described below is a single T cell receptor (beta chain) sequence and its context. Its antigen is not known. The record originates from a study of cytomegalovirus exposure and HLA in healthy donors. Per germline, CDR1 SGHRS and CDR2 YFSETQ. CDR3 length: 14 residues. Trimming removed 1 base at V and 4 bases at J, with 11 bases between. Study-level findings and limits: In all likelihood, a cluster of highly shared sequence variants was a sequencing artifact.

PCR primers comprised 60 Vbeta and 13 Jbeta primers. The protocol was immunoSEQ multiplex PCR, while the TCRdb copy is restricted to in-frame clones and leaves out a portion. The sample has more than 80,000 clones, 70% to 75% seen once. The chain joins TRBV5-1 to TRBJ2-5; no definite D call. Sequences were obtained from PBMCs. This receptor was identified in a man aged 60 to 69 in good health and CMV-seronegative. The CDR3 is CASSLQTSGETQYF. In nucleotides, the CDR3 is TGCGCCAGCAGCTTGCAGACTTCGGGAGAGACCCAGTACTTC.